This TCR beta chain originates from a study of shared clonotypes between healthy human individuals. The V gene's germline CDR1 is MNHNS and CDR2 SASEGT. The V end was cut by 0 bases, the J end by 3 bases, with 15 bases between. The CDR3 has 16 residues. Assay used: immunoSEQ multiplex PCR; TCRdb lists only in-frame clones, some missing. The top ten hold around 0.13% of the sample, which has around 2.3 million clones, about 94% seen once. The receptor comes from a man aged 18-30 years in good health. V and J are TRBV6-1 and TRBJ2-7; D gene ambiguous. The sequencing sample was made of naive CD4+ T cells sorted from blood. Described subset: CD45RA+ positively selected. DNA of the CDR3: TGTGCCAGCAGTGAAGCCATGGGATCGGGCGGCTACGAGCAGTACTTC. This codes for CASSEAMGSGGYEQYF.